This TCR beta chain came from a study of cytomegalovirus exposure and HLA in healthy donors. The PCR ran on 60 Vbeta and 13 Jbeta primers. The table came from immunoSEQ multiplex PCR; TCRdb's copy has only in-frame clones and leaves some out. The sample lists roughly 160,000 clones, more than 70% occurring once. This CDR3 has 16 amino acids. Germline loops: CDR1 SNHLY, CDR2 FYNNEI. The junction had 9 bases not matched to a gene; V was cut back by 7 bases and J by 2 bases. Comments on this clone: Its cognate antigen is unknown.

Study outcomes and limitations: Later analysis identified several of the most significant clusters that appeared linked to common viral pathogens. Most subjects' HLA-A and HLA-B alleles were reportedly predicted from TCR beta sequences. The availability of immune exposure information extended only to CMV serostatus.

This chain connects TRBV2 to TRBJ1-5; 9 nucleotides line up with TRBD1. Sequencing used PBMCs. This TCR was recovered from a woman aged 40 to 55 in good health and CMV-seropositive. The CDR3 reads CASTFSDRGGNQPQHF. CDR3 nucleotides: TGTGCCAGCACCTTTTCGGACAGGGGAGGCAATCAGCCCCAGCATTTT. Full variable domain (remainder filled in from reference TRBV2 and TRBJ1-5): EPEVTQTPSHQVTQMGQEVILRCVPISNHLYFYWYRQILGQKVEFLVSFYNNEISEKSEIFDDQFSVERPDGSNFTLKIRSTKLEDSAMYFCASTFSDRGGNQPQHFGDGTRLSIL.